These 21 T cell receptor beta chains came from one sample sequenced in a study of blood T cell repertoires in COVID-19. Clones were read by immunoSEQ multiplex PCR, and TCRdb kept only the in-frame ones, dropping some. The sample yields around 200,000 clones, over 75% seen once. The specimen was peripheral blood. These receptors were obtained from an elderly woman with acute or convalescent COVID-19.

This rearrangement joins TRBV6-6 to TRBJ1-5; D is unresolved. Trimming pared 5 bases from V and 2 bases from J, leaving 10 bases between. Germline loops: CDR1 MNHNY, CDR2 SVGAGI (reference sequence). The CDR3 has 14 residues. CDR3 amino acids: CASSPRAGNQPQHF. In DNA, the CDR3 is TGTGCCAGCAGTCCGAGGGCTGGCAATCAGCCCCAGCATTTT.

The chain combines TRBV19 with TRBJ1-5; 12 positions match TRBD1. The ends lost 5 bases at V and 6 bases at J; junction bases unmatched: 11. Germline-derived CDR1 and CDR2 are LNHDA and SQIVND (reference sequence). The CDR3 loop spans 17 amino acids. The CDR3 spells CASSYPGTGGSIQPQHF. The DNA for the CDR3 is TGTGCCAGTAGTTACCCCGGGACAGGGGGCTCGATTCAGCCCCAGCATTTT. Full variable domain (outside the CDR3, taken from reference TRBV19 and TRBJ1-5): DGGITQSPKYLFRKEGQNVTLSCEQNLNHDAMYWYRQDPGQGLRLIYYSQIVNDFQKGDIAEGYSVSREKKESFPLTVTSAQKNPTAFYLCASSYPGTGGSIQPQHFGDGTRLSIL.

This clone has only one observation. The rearrangement uses TRBV5-1 and TRBJ2-7; 7 nucleotides match TRBD1. This CDR3 spans 14 amino acids. The germline CDR1 and CDR2 sequences are SGHRS and YFSETQ. Losses at the gene ends were 5 bases for V and 0 bases for J; bases not matched to a gene: 5. The DNA for the CDR3 is TGCGCCAGCAGAGCCGACAGGGACTCCTACGAGCAGTACTTC. Translated: CASRADRDSYEQYF.

This clone was counted a few times. The V gene is TRBV6-5, the J gene TRBJ1-3; D is uncertain. CDR3 size: 14 residues. V lost 6 bases and J 2 bases, leaving 11 bases between the germline ends. In germline, CDR1 is MNHEY, CDR2 SVGAGI. This CDR3 is CASSAVGAGNTIYF. In nucleotides, the CDR3 is TGTGCCAGCAGCGCTGTCGGGGCTGGAAACACCATATATTTT.

V and J are TRBV7-2 and TRBJ1-2; 10 bases fit TRBD1. Trimming took 5 bases from V and 7 from J; bases not matched to a gene: 10. Germline loops: CDR1 SGHTA, CDR2 FQGNSA. The CDR3 spans 15 residues. CDR3: CASSARTGGKLGYTF. Here the CDR3 DNA reads TGTGCCAGCAGCGCTCGGACAGGGGGGAAACTTGGCTACACCTTC.

This clone was detected only once. The gene calls are TRBV29-1 and TRBJ2-3, with a weak D call TRBD2 (7 bases). This CDR3 spans 14 amino acids. Germline lookup yields CDR1 SQVTM and CDR2 ANQGSEA. The V end was cut by 7 bases, the J end by 1 base, with 15 bases between. The CDR3 DNA is TGCAGCGCTCGGGGGGCAGCGGGCACAGATACGCAGTATTTT. It codes for CSARGAAGTDTQYF.

This chain uses TRBV5-1 with TRBJ2-3, with 7 bases aligning to TRBD2. Per germline, CDR1 SGHRS and CDR2 YFSETQ. The CDR3 loop spans 15 amino acids. Germline trimming cut 4 bases from V and 2 bases from J; bases unmatched to any gene: 7. CDR3 bases: TGCGCCAGCAGCCCCAGCGGGGCCAACACAGATACGCAGTATTTT. This gives the protein CASSPSGANTDTQYF. Looking up the rest from reference TRBV5-1 and TRBJ2-3 gives the full variable domain: KAGVTQTPRYLIKTRGQQVTLSCSPISGHRSVSWYQQTPGQGLQFLFEYFSETQRNKGNFPGRFSGRQFSNSRSEMNVSTLELGDSALYLCASSPSGANTDTQYFGPGTRLTVL.

The V gene is TRBV28, the J gene TRBJ1-2; 8 nucleotides match TRBD1. The V and J ends lost 2 bases and 0 bases, in that order; junction bases with no gene match: 8. The CDR3 spans 17 residues. Per germline, CDR1 MDHEN and CDR2 SYDVKM. The CDR3, as DNA: TGTGCCAGCAGTTTAGGCGGGACAGGTTCCACTAACTATGGCTACACCTTC. This sequence encodes CASSLGGTGSTNYGYTF.

This clone was seen only once. The chain has TRBV5-1 and TRBJ2-3, with 7 bases lining up with TRBD2. Germline-derived CDR1 and CDR2 are SGHRS and YFSETQ. J lost 2 bases, V lost 1 base, and 4 bases had no gene match. The CDR3 has 15 amino acids. The CDR3, as DNA: TGCGCCAGCAGCTTGAGCGGGGTGCCCACAGATACGCAGTATTTT. This sequence encodes CASSLSGVPTDTQYF.

The chain joins TRBV5-6 to TRBJ2-2; 7 bases align to TRBD2. This CDR3 spans 15 amino acids. Germline CDR1 is SGHDT and CDR2 is YYEEEE. V shed 1 base and J 2 bases; nucleotides not matched to a gene: 2. The CDR3 is CASSLSGTNTGELFF. The CDR3, as DNA: TGTGCCAGCAGCTTGAGCGGGACTAACACCGGGGAGCTGTTTTTT.

This chain connects TRBV5-1 to TRBJ1-1; a possible D gene is TRBD1 (5 bases). The CDR3 covers 14 residues. Germline-derived CDR1 and CDR2 are SGHRS and YFSETQ. V shed 0 bases and J shed 4 bases, with 10 bases lying between them. The CDR3 DNA reads TGCGCCAGCAGCTTGGCCTCGGGGGGCACTGAAGCTTTCTTT. Amino acid sequence: CASSLASGGTEAFF.

By its share, this clone is medium-sized. The chain carries TRBV6-5 and TRBJ1-1, with D perhaps matching TRBD1 (5 bases). The CDR3 runs to 14 residues. In germline, CDR1 is MNHEY, CDR2 SVGAGI. Trimming stripped 2 bases from V and 6 bases from J, with 13 bases between. In DNA form, the CDR3 reads TGTGCCAGCAGTTACGCGGTTGGGGCATCTGAAGCTTTCTTT. It is translated as CASSYAVGASEAFF.

As DNA, the CDR3 is TGTGCCAGCTCACCACCCCTAAGGCGTGACAGGGAACCCGGGGAGCTGTTTTTT. Translating it yields CASSPPLRRDREPGELFF. V usage is TRBV18 and J usage is TRBJ2-2; TRBD1 aligns across 7 bases. V lost 0 bases and J lost 6; bases outside the gene matches: 13. The V gene's germline CDR1 is KGHSH and CDR2 LQKENI. The length of the CDR3 is 18 residues.

The chain joins TRBV12-3 or TRBV12-4 to TRBJ2-7, with no clear D. The CDR3 has 13 residues. The ends were cut back, 1 base at V and 6 bases at J, with 10 bases in the middle. The CDR3 sequence is CASSLGSVSEQYF. DNA for the CDR3: TGTGCCAGCAGTTTAGGGAGTGTGAGCGAGCAGTACTTC.

This chain joins TRBV27 and TRBJ1-1; D uncertain. V lost 6 bases and J lost 0, with 14 bases in between. The CDR3 sequence is 15 residues long. The germline V gene encodes CDR1 MNHEY and CDR2 SMNVEV (reference sequence). The CDR3 protein is CASSSTPRMNTEAFF. In DNA form, the CDR3 reads TGTGCCAGCAGCTCAACACCGAGGATGAACACTGAAGCTTTCTTT.

The V and J genes are TRBV3-1 (or the pseudogene TRBV3-2) and TRBJ1-1, with a possible D match to TRBD1 (5 bases). CDR1 and CDR2 from the germline V gene are LGHDT and YNNKEL (reference sequence). V shed 1 base and J shed 4 bases, with 13 bases lying between them. The CDR3 length is 15 residues. CDR3 bases: TGTGCCAGCAGCCAAGTGCCAGCCGGGGGCACTGAAGCTTTCTTT. Translating it yields CASSQVPAGGTEAFF.

The rearrangement links TRBV2 to TRBJ2-2, with 10 nucleotides matching TRBD2. The CDR3 is 18 amino acids. The V gene end was trimmed by 7 bases and the J gene end by 4 bases; junction bases not matched to a gene: 15. The germline CDR1 and CDR2 sequences are SNHLY and FYNNEI. CDR3 loop: CASTRRASGRRGTGELFF. The CDR3 bases are TGTGCCAGCACCCGACGGGCTAGCGGGAGACGGGGCACCGGGGAGCTGTTTTTT.

This clone was seen just once. The J gene is TRBJ2-1, the V gene TRBV24-1, with TRBD1 matching over 10 bases. The germline V gene encodes CDR1 KGHDR and CDR2 SFDVKD. This CDR3 has 16 amino acids. J gave up 3 bases and V 4 bases, and 5 bases lay outside the gene matches. Here the CDR3 DNA reads TGTGCCACCAGTGACCCCGGGACAGGGGACTACAATGAGCAGTTCTTC. Its translation is CATSDPGTGDYNEQFF.

CDR3 sequence: CASSPGLAGTYEQYF. DNA for the CDR3: TGTGCCAGTAGTCCCGGACTAGCGGGGACCTACGAGCAGTACTTC. The genes are TRBV19 and TRBJ2-7, with 12 bases that match TRBD2. Germline CDR1 LNHDA, CDR2 SQIVND (reference sequence). V lost 5 bases, J lost 2 bases, and 4 bases stayed unmatched. This CDR3 is 15 amino acids long.

The V gene is TRBV27, the J gene TRBJ2-1; 7 bases are shared with TRBD2. Germline loops: CDR1 MNHEY, CDR2 SMNVEV (reference sequence). V shed 8 bases, J shed 0 bases, and the junction held 7 bases outside the gene matches. The CDR3 totals 15 residues. CDR3 region: CASGGEGPSYNEQFF. The DNA of the CDR3 is TGTGCCAGCGGAGGGGAGGGACCCTCCTACAATGAGCAGTTCTTC.

CDR3 nucleotides: TGTGCCATCAGTGAGTCCACAGAACAAGAGACCCAGTACTTC. Encoded protein: CAISESTEQETQYF. The V call is TRBV10-3, the J call TRBJ2-5; D not certain. Germline assignment: CDR1 ENHRY and CDR2 SYGVKD. The germline V and J ends were trimmed by 0 bases and 2 bases, with 7 bases remaining between them. The CDR3 contains 14 residues.